Listed below are T cell receptor beta chains from one sample, sequenced in a study of technical replicates of blood from a few donors. The repertoire was sequenced with immunoSEQ multiplex PCR; TCRdb's copy has only in-frame clones and lacks some. The table shows approximately 89,000 clones, with roughly 93% occurring only once. Sequences were obtained from T cells isolated from PBMCs. These receptors were taken from a human donor in good health. CDR3s include the opening cysteine and the closing phenylalanine or tryptophan. The D gene is left open where the match is weak. Size values are once, few and many counts, or a class for expanded clones, and some rows have none.

d_gene,abundance,j_gene,v_gene,CDR3aa,CDR3nt
NA,NA,TRBJ2-5,TRBV7-9,CASSFVTYQETQYF,TGTGCCAGCAGCTTCGTGACTTACCAAGAGACCCAGTACTTC
TRBD1,NA,TRBJ1-1,TRBV27,CASKGDQDRVTEAFF,TGTGCCAGCAAGGGGGATCAGGACAGGGTTACTGAAGCTTTCTTT
TRBD1,NA,TRBJ1-3,TRBV5-1,CASSLDPGGLGNTIYF,TGCGCCAGCAGCCTAGATCCAGGGGGCCTAGGAAACACCATATATTTT
TRBD2,NA,TRBJ2-7,TRBV4-1,CASSETSGFLYEQYF,TGCGCCAGCAGCGAGACTAGCGGTTTCCTCTACGAGCAGTACTTC
NA,NA,TRBJ1-5,TRBV2,CASGWEGSQPQHF,TGTGCCAGCGGGTGGGAGGGGTCTCAGCCCCAGCATTTT
TRBD2,NA,TRBJ2-1,TRBV2,CASSPTSGSHNEQFF,TGTGCCAGCAGCCCTACTAGCGGGAGCCACAATGAGCAGTTCTTC
NA,NA,TRBJ2-1,TRBV29-1,CSAQGNEQFF,TGCAGCGCCCAGGGGAATGAGCAGTTCTTC
TRBD2,NA,TRBJ2-5,TRBV30,CAWMGLVGTQYF,TGTGCCTGGATGGGACTAGTCGGGACCCAGTACTTC
NA,NA,TRBJ1-1,TRBV6-6,CASSYAENTEAFF,TGTGCCAGCAGTTACGCAGAGAACACTGAAGCTTTCTTT
TRBD2,NA,TRBJ2-7,TRBV5-4,CASSWTSGRGDYEQYF,TGTGCCAGCAGCTGGACTAGCGGGAGGGGGGACTACGAGCAGTACTTC
TRBD1,once,TRBJ2-7,TRBV5-4,CASSLLSGGRYEQYF,TGTGCCAGCAGCTTGTTGTCAGGGGGCAGGTACGAGCAGTACTTC
NA,NA,TRBJ1-5,TRBV4-1,CASSQEGGPFNQPQHF,TGCGCCAGCAGCCAAGAAGGGGGACCCTTCAATCAGCCCCAGCATTTT
NA,NA,TRBJ2-5,TRBV30,CAWSSVSGQETQYF,TGTGCCTGGAGTAGTGTTAGCGGACAAGAGACCCAGTACTTC
NA,NA,TRBJ1-1,TRBV28,CASSFYGGGTEAFF,TGTGCCAGCAGTTTTTATGGGGGGGGCACTGAAGCTTTCTTT
NA,NA,TRBJ2-1,TRBV28,CASSTLSEQFF,TGTGCCAGCAGTACTCTAAGTGAGCAGTTCTTC
NA,NA,TRBJ2-3,TRBV9,CASSALGGASTDTQYF,TGTGCCAGCAGCGCCTTGGGGGGGGCTAGCACAGATACGCAGTATTTT
NA,once,TRBJ2-1,TRBV5-6,CASSFLTGPGIGEQFF,TGTGCCAGCAGCTTCCTGACAGGACCGGGGATCGGTGAGCAGTTCTTC
TRBD2,NA,TRBJ2-1,TRBV14,CASSQDAGLLHNEQFF,TGTGCCAGCAGCCAAGATGCGGGACTACTTCACAATGAGCAGTTCTTC
NA,NA,TRBJ2-5,TRBV10-3,CAISERSNQETQYF,TGTGCCATCAGTGAGAGGAGTAACCAAGAGACCCAGTACTTC
NA,NA,TRBJ1-1,TRBV28,CASIQVSQEAFF,TGTGCCAGCATACAGGTTTCCCAGGAAGCTTTCTTT
NA,NA,TRBJ2-3,TRBV30,CAWTMDFETDTQYF,TGTGCCTGGACCATGGACTTTGAAACAGATACGCAGTATTTT
TRBD2,NA,TRBJ2-7,TRBV28,CASSPRTSGSSYEQYF,TGTGCCAGCAGTCCTAGGACTAGCGGGAGCTCCTACGAGCAGTACTTC
TRBD2,NA,TRBJ2-2,TRBV5-1,CASSFGGRAQIGELFF,TGCGCCAGCAGCTTTGGCGGGAGGGCCCAGATCGGGGAGCTGTTTTTT
NA,NA,TRBJ2-2,TRBV7-9,CASSLGEENTGELFF,TGTGCCAGCAGCTTGGGGGAGGAGAACACCGGGGAGCTGTTTTTT
NA,NA,TRBJ1-5,TRBV19,CASATGSNQPQHF,TGTGCCAGTGCAACCGGGTCAAATCAGCCCCAGCATTTT
TRBD1,NA,TRBJ1-1,TRBV25-1,CASSELTDRGRDEAFF,TGTGCCAGCAGCGAGCTGACAGACAGGGGGCGAGATGAAGCTTTCTTT
NA,NA,TRBJ2-3,TRBV9,CASSVTTTGVQGRESDTQYF,TGTGCCAGCAGCGTTACCACAACAGGGGTGCAGGGACGGGAGAGCGATACGCAGTATTTT
TRBD1,NA,TRBJ2-7,TRBV18,CASATWDSSYEQYF,TGTGCCAGCGCGACCTGGGACAGCTCCTACGAGCAGTACTTC
NA,NA,TRBJ1-1,TRBV5-4,CASSLEVLGGNTEAFF,TGTGCCAGCAGCTTGGAGGTTTTGGGGGGAAACACTGAAGCTTTCTTT
NA,NA,TRBJ1-2,TRBV14,CASSLFRNYGYTF,TGTGCCAGCAGCCTCTTCCGGAACTATGGCTACACCTTC
NA,NA,TRBJ1-1,TRBV27,CASSLTGNTEAFF,TGTGCCAGCAGTTTAACAGGGAACACTGAAGCTTTCTTT
NA,few,TRBJ1-2,TRBV5-4,CASSSDTDYGYTF,TGTGCCAGCAGCTCGGACACGGACTATGGCTACACCTTC
NA,NA,TRBJ2-3,TRBV10-1,CASSFAGSSDTQYF,TGCGCCAGCAGTTTCGCGGGAAGCTCGGATACGCAGTATTTT
TRBD2,NA,TRBJ2-7,TRBV10-3,CAISGSSGGSINPQNEQYF,TGTGCCATCAGTGGCTCTTCGGGGGGTAGTATTAACCCCCAGAACGAGCAGTACTTC
NA,NA,TRBJ1-1,TRBV6-6,CASSYGGYTEAFF,TGTGCCAGCAGTTACGGGGGGTACACTGAAGCTTTCTTT
NA,NA,TRBJ2-7,TRBV5-8,CASSLGSSYEQYF,TGTGCCAGCAGCTTAGGTAGCAGCTACGAGCAGTACTTC
NA,NA,TRBJ1-2,TRBV29-1,CSVPDGYTF,TGCAGCGTTCCCGATGGCTACACCTTC
NA,NA,TRBJ1-5,TRBV10-3,CAITSGSNQPQHF,TGTGCCATCACCTCAGGTTCTAATCAGCCCCAGCATTTT
TRBD1,NA,TRBJ1-5,TRBV2,CASRVTGNQPQHF,TGTGCCAGCAGGGTGACAGGGAATCAGCCCCAGCATTTT